What follows are 5 T cell receptor beta chains derived from one specimen sequenced in a study of OX40 agonist ivuxolimab in advanced cancers. The repertoire was sequenced with immunoSEQ multiplex PCR; TCRdb's copy has only in-frame clones and lacks some. The sample contains about 37,000 clones, about 78% of which appear only once. Sequenced material: CD4+ or CD8+ T cells sorted from blood, taken in a trial of the OX40 agonist ivuxolimab. The source is an adult with an advanced solid tumor such as melanoma, head and neck, liver or kidney cancer.

The rearrangement joins TRBV9 to TRBJ2-3, with D possibly TRBD1 on 5 matching bases. Germline loops: CDR1 SGDLS, CDR2 YYNGEE. With 0 bases removed from V and 3 bases from J, the gap between germline ends came to 14 bases. The CDR3 extends over 16 amino acids. The CDR3 is CASSVVDIETTDTQYF. CDR3 coding DNA: TGTGCCAGCAGCGTAGTGGACATCGAAACTACAGATACGCAGTATTTT.

The chain employs TRBV4-1 and TRBJ2-7, with D perhaps being TRBD1 or TRBD2 (5 bases each). Between the trimmed V and J ends, which lost 0 bases and 1 base, there was a span of 13 bases. CDR1 is MGHRA and CDR2 is YSYEKL in the germline V gene. This CDR3 has 16 amino acids. The CDR3 bases are TGCGCCAGCAGCCAAGAGGGACCATTAGGTTCCTACGAGCAGTACTTC. Translated, it gives CASSQEGPLGSYEQYF.

V gene TRBV6-4 combines with J gene TRBJ2-1; the match to TRBD2 covers 7 bases. Germline CDR1 is MRHNA and CDR2 is SNTAGT. The V gene end was trimmed by 0 bases and the J gene end by 4 bases; junction bases not matched to a gene: 12. CDR3 length: 18 amino acids. The CDR3 loop reads CASSDSFLAGPSYNEQFF. The CDR3 DNA is TGTGCCAGCAGTGACTCGTTCTTAGCGGGCCCTTCGTACAATGAGCAGTTCTTC.

Of note for this clone: Other DNA sequences from this sample encode an identical CDR3 as well. This rearrangement joins TRBV9 to TRBJ1-2; 7 bases are a match to TRBD1. The germline V gene has CDR1 SGDLS and CDR2 YYNGEE. The junction had 5 bases not matched to a gene; V was cut back by 0 bases and J by 3 bases. This CDR3 region has 15 residues. CDR3 amino acids: CASSVDTQGDYGYTF. CDR3 DNA sequence: TGTGCCAGCAGCGTAGATACTCAGGGGGACTATGGCTACACCTTC.

Concerning this clone: A much larger clone lies one base from this, so it may be a read error. Other DNA sequences within the sample encode an identical CDR3. The chain uses TRBV27 and TRBJ1-2, with TRBD1 matching 7 bases. V lost 0 bases and J lost 2; bases outside the gene matches: 0. The CDR3 is 14 residues long. Germline CDR1 is MNHEY and CDR2 is SMNVEV (reference sequence). CDR3 nucleotides: TGTGCCAGCAGTTTATCAGGGGGCAACTATGGCTACACCTTC. Translation gives CASSLSGGNYGYTF.